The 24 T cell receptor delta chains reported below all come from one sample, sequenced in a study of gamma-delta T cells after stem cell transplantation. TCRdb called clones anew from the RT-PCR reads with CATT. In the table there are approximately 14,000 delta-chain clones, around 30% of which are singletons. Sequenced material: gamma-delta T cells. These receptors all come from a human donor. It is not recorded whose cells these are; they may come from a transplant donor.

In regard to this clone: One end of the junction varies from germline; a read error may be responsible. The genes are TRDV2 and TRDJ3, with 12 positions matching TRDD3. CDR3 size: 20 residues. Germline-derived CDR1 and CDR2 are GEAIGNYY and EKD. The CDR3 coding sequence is TGTGCCTGTGACCCCGGTACTGGGGGATACTATCCCTGGGACACCCGAAAGATGTTTTTC. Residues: CACDPGTGGYYPWDTRKMFF.

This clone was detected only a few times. The CDR3 spells CALGEREGDGGSYTDKLIF. Written as DNA, the CDR3 is TGTGCTCTTGGGGAACGGGAAGGGGATGGGGGCTCCTACACCGATAAACTCATCTTT. This chain connects TRDV1 to TRDJ1, with a possible D match to TRDD3 (6 bases). The CDR3 runs to 19 residues. The germline V gene encodes CDR1 TSWWSYY and CDR2 QGS. Trimming left V 1 base short and J 0 bases short, with 21 bases between.

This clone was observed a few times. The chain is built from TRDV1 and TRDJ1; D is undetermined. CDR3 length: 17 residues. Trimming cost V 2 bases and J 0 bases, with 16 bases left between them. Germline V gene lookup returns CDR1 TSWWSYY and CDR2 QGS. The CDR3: CALGEVGPRTYTDKLIF. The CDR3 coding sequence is TGTGCTCTTGGGGAAGTGGGCCCTAGAACGTACACCGATAAACTCATCTTT.

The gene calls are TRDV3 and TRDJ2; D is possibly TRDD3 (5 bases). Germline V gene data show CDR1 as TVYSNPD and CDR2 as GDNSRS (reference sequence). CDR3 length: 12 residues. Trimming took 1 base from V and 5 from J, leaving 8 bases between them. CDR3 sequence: CAFKWDTAQLFF. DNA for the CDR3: TGTGCCTTTAAGTGGGATACAGCACAACTCTTCTTT. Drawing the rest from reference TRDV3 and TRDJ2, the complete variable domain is CDKVTQSSPDQTVASGSEVVLLCTYDTVYSNPDLFWYRIRPDYSFQFVFYGDNSRSEGADFTQGRFSVKHILTQKAFHLVISPVRTEDSATYYCAFKWDTAQLFFGKGTQLIVEP.

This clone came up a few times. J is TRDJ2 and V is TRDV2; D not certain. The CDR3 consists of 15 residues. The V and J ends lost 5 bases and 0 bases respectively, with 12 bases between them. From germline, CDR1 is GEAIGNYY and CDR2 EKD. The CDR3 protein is CACAGSEALTAQLFF. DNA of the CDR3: TGTGCCTGTGCGGGGTCGGAGGCTTTGACAGCACAACTCTTCTTT.

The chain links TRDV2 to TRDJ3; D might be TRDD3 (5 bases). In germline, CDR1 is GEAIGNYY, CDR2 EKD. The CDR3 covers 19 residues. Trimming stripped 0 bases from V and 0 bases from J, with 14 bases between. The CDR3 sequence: CACDTVEGMSSWDTRQMFF. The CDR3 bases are TGTGCCTGTGACACCGTGGAAGGGATGAGCTCCTGGGACACCCGACAGATGTTTTTC.

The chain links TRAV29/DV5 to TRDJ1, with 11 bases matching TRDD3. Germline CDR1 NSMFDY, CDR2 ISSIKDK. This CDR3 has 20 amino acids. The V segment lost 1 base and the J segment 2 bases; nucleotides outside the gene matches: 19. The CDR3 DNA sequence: TGTGCAGCAAGCCAAAAGCCTTCCGACTTACTGGGGGATAAAACCGATAAACTCATCTTT. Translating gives CAASQKPSDLLGDKTDKLIF.

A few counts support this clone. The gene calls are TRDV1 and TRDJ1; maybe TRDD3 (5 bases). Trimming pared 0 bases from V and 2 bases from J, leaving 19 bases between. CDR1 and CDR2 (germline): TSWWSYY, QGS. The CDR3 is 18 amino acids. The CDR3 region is CALGELNPVLDLTDKLIF. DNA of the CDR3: TGTGCTCTTGGGGAACTAAATCCCGTACTGGACCTTACCGATAAACTCATCTTT.

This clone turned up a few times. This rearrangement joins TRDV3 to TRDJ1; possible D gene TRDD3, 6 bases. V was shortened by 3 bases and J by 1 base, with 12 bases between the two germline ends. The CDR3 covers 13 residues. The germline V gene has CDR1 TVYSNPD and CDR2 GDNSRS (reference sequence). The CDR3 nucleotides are TGTGCCTTCTCGGGGGACTTCACCGATAAACTCATCTTT. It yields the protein CAFSGDFTDKLIF.

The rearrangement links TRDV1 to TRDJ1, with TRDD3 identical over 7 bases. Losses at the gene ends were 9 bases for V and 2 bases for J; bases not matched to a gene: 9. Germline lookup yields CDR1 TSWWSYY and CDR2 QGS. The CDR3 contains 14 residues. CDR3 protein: CALGGGDWTDKLIF. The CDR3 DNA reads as TGTGCTCTCGGAGGGGGGGATTGGACCGATAAACTCATCTTT.

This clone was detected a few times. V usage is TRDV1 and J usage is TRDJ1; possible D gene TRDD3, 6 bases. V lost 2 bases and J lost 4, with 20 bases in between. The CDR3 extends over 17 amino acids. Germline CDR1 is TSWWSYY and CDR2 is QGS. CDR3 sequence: CALGERCRLGPVDKLIF. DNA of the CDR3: TGTGCTCTTGGGGAAAGGTGTCGTCTGGGGCCTGTCGATAAACTCATCTTT.

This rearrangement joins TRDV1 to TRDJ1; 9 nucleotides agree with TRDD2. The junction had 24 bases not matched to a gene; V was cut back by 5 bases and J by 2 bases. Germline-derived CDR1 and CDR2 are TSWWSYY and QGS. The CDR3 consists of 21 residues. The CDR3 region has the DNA TGTGCTCTTGGGCATGTGGCCTTCCTACTCGAGGGCCACCAAGGGACCGATAAACTCATCTTT. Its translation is CALGHVAFLLEGHQGTDKLIF.

The CDR3 region is CACDRLGDRGQLFF. The CDR3 bases are TGTGCCTGCGATCGACTGGGGGATAGGGGGCAGCTCTTCTTT. The chain combines TRDV2 with TRDJ2; TRDD3 matches at 11 bases. The CDR3 covers 14 residues. V shed 7 bases, J shed 14 bases, and the junction held 14 bases outside the gene matches. CDR1 is GEAIGNYY and CDR2 is EKD in the germline V gene.

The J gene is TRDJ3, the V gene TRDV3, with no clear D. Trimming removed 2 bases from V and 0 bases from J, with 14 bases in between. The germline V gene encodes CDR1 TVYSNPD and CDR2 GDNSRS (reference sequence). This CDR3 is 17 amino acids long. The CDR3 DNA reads TGTGCCTTTTCCACTCGGGACGGCTCCTGGGACACCCGACAGATGTTTTTC. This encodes CAFSTRDGSWDTRQMFF. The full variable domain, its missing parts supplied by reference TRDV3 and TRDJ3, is CDKVTQSSPDQTVASGSEVVLLCTYDTVYSNPDLFWYRIRPDYSFQFVFYGDNSRSEGADFTQGRFSVKHILTQKAFHLVISPVRTEDSATYYCAFSTRDGSWDTRQMFFGTGIKLFVEP.

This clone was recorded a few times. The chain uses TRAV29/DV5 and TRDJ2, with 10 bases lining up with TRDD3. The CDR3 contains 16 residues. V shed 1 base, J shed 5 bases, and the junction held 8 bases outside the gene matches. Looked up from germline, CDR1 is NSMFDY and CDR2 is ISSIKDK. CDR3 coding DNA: TGTGCAGCAAGCCCTATACTGGGGGATCCTACAGCACAACTCTTCTTT. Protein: CAASPILGDPTAQLFF.

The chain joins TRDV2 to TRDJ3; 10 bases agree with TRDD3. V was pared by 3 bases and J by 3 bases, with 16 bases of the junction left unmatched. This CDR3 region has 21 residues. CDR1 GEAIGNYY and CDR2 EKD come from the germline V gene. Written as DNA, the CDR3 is TGTGCCTGTGACCGTGGTGGGCCCTGGGGGATAAATGGCTGGGACACCCGACAGATGTTTTTC. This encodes CACDRGGPWGINGWDTRQMFF.

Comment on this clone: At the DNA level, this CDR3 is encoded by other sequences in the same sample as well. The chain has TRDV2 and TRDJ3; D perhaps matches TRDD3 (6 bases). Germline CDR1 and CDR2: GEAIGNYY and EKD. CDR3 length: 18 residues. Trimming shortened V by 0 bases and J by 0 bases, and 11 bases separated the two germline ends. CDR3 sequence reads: CACDTVGAGSWDTRQMFF. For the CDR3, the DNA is TGTGCCTGTGACACCGTGGGGGCTGGCTCCTGGGACACCCGACAGATGTTTTTC.

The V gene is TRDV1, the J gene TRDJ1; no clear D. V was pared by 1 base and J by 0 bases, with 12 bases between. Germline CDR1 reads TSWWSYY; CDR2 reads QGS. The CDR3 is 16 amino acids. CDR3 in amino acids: CALGERQPPYTDKLIF. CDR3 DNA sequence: TGTGCTCTTGGGGAACGTCAACCGCCGTACACCGATAAACTCATCTTT.

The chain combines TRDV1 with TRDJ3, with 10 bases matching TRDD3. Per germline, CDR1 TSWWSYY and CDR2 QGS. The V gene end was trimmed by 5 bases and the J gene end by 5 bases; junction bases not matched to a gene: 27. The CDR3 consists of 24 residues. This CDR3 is CALGLPRVWGISTGDVRDTRQMFF. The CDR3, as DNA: TGTGCTCTTGGGCTTCCAAGGGTCTGGGGGATATCCACTGGGGACGTACGGGACACCCGACAGATGTTTTTC.

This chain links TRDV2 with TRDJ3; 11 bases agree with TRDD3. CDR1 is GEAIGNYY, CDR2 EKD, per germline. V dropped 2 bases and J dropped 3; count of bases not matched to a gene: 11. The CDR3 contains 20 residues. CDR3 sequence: CACDKVGGGYASWDTRQMFF. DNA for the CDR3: TGTGCCTGTGACAAGGTCGGTGGGGGATACGCGAGCTGGGACACCCGACAGATGTTTTTC.

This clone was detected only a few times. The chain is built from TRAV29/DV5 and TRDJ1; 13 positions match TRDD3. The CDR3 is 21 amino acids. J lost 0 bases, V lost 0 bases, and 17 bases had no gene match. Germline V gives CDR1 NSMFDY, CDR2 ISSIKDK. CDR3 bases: TGTGCAGCAAGCGCGAGGCCCCCCTTTACTGGGGGATACGGGTACACCGATAAACTCATCTTT. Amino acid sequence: CAASARPPFTGGYGYTDKLIF.

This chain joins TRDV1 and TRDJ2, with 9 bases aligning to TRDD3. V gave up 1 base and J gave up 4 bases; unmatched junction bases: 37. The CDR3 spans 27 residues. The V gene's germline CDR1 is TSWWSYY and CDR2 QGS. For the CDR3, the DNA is TGTGCTCTTGGGGAACGTGAGGGGAACCTCCCCGGGGGCCTCAGGTCTGGGGGATGGAGATGGACAGCACAACTCTTCTTT. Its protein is CALGEREGNLPGGLRSGGWRWTAQLFF.

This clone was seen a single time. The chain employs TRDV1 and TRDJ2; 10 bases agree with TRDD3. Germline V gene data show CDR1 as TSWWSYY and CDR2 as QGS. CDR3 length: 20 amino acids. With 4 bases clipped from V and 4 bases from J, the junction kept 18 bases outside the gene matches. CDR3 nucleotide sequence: TGTGCTCTTGGGGGAACTTCCCGCCTCTGGGGGATATGGCAGACAGCACAACTCTTCTTT. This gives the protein CALGGTSRLWGIWQTAQLFF.

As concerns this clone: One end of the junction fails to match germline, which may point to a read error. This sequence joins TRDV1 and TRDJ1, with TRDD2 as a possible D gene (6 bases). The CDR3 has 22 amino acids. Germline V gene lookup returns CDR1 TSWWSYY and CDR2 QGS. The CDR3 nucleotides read TGTGCTATTGGGGACATACCCTTCCGAGGGCACAGGAGGTTGTGGTACACCGATAAACTCATCTTT. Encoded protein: CAIGDIPFRGHRRLWYTDKLIF.